Reported below is one T cell receptor beta chain. Its binding antigen is unknown. The sample holds no much larger clone one base away, and base qualities are not on file. TCRbeta CDR3 regions were amplified from genomic DNA by means of the immunoSEQ Assay, a bias-controlled multiplex PCR. The source study handled its data this way. The number of nucleated cells in each sample was estimated by amplification of reference gene primers within the assay. To quantify the absolute abundance of each unique TCRbeta CDR3 rearrangement, sequence reads were collapsed and filtered. For each sample, productive Simpson clonality was calculated as the square root of Simpson's diversity index across productive rearrangements. TCRdb retrieved this table from immuneACCESS and kept in-frame rearrangements only. Not all clones are present; in checked studies, unresolved V genes account for under half, and no reason is known for the remainder. V, J and clone size were drawn from that table, and D and trimming were deduced from the DNA. Across this sample there are roughly 100,000 clones, with about three quarters seen only once. The biggest ten clones account for around 6.3% of the sample.

These data originate in a study of blood T cell repertoires in COVID-19 (dated by TCRdb to the early 2020s). Study-wide context: Samples covering the acute and convalescent phases of COVID-19 were provided by collaborators in the United States, Italy and Spain. The prospective study material was composed of cDNA or gDNA derived from T cells, B-cell-depleted T cells, or PBMCs. The dataset comprised deeply sampled blood TCRbeta repertoires from subjects exposed to, actively infected with, or recovered from COVID-19. The repertoires were made available in a free public database intended to serve as a resource for research on the immune response to SARS-CoV-2. Samples were obtained from the ongoing ImmuneRACE study (first 160 participants) and from about 1,300 subjects provided by 6 global collaborators. A de-identified subject ID, COVID-19 status, age in years and sex were almost always included in the sample metadata. HLA class I and class II types, where available, came from metadata supplied by the sample provider rather than from assay-based typing.

The paper's findings and limits, for the study overall: Clinical and demographic metadata were provided uncurated, with the amount varying by source and participant.

Trimming at the junction amounts to 5 bases on V and 3 bases on J, and the germline ends lie 17 bases apart. Reading the germline V gene gives CDR1 LGHNA and CDR2 YSLEER. The CDR3 goes from the cysteine to the phenylalanine over 16 residues. Here the CDR3 DNA is all that survives: 48 bases in frame from base 1. The collaborating institutions used their own protocols to collect whole blood in K2EDTA tubes. For TCRbeta analysis, collaborators shipped samples in one of three forms: frozen whole blood, isolated PBMCs, or DNA extracted from either of those sample types. The TCR originated in an older man with acute or convalescent COVID-19. This sequence uses TRBV4-3 and TRBJ1-3; TRBD1 is perhaps the D gene, given 6 matching bases. Sequencing was done on a sample of peripheral blood. Read as DNA, the sequence is TGCGCCAGCAGCAACGGTCCAGGGGCGAATGGAAACACCATATATTTT. This sequence encodes CASSNGPGANGNTIYF.